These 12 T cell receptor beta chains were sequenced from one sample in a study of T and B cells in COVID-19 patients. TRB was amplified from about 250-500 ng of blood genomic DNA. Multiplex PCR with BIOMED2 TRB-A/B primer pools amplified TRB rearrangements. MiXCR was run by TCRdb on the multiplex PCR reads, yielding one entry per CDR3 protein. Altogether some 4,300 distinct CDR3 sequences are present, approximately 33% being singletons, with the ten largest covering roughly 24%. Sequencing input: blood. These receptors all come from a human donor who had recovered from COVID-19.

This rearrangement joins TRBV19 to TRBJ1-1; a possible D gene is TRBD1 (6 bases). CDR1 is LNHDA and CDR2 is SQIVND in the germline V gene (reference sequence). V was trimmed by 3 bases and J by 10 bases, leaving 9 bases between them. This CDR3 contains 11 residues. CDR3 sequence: CASSIRTVAFF. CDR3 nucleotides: TGTGCCAGTAGTATTAGGACAGTAGCTTTCTTT.

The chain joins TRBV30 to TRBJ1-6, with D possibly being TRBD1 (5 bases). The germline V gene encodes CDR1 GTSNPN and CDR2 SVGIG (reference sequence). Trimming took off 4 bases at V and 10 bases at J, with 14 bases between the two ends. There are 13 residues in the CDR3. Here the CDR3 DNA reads TGTGCCTGGAACCTAGGGGCCGACTCACCCCTCCACTTT. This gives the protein CAWNLGADSPLHF. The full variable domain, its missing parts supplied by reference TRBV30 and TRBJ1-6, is SQTIHQWPATLVQPVGSPLSLECTVEGTSNPNLYWYRQAAGRGLQLLFYSVGIGQISSEVPQNLSASRPQDRQFILSSKKLLLSDSGFYLCAWNLGADSPLHFGNGTRLTVT.

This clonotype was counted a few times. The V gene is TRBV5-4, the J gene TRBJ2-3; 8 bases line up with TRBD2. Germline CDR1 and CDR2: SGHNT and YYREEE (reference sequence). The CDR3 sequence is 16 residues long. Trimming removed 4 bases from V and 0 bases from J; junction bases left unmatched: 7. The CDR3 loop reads CASSGIAGTSTDTQYF. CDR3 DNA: TGTGCCAGCAGCGGTATAGCGGGAACGAGCACAGATACGCAGTATTTT.

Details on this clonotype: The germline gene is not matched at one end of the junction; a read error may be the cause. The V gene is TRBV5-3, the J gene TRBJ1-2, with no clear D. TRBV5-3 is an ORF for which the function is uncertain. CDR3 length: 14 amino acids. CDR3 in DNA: TGCGCCAGCAGCAATGACCCTAGGAACTATGGCTACACCTTC. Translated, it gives CASSNDPRNYGYTF.

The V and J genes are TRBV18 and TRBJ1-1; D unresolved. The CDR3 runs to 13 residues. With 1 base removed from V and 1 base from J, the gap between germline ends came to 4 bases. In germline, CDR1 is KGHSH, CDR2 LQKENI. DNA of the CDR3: TGTGCCAGCTCACCACTTACGAACACTGAAGCTTTCTTT. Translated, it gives CASSPLTNTEAFF.

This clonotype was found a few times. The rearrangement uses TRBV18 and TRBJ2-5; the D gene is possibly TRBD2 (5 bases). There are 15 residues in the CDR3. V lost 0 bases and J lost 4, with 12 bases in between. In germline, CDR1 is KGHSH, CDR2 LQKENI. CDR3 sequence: CASSPPVGAGETQYF. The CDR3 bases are TGTGCCAGCTCACCACCGGTGGGAGCAGGAGAGACCCAGTACTTC.

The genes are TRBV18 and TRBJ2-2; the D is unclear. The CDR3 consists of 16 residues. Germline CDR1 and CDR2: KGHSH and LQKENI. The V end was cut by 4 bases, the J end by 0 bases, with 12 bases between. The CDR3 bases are TGTGCCAGCTCACTCGGCGGTTGGGCGAACACCGGGGAGCTGTTTTTT. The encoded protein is CASSLGGWANTGELFF.

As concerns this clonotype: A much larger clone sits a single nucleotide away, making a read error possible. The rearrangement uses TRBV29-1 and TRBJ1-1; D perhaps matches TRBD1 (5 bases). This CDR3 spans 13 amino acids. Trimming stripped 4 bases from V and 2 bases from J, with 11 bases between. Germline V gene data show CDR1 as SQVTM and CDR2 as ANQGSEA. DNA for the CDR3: TGCAGCGTTGTGGGCAGGACAAACACTGAAGCTTTCTTT. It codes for CSVVGRTNTEAFF.

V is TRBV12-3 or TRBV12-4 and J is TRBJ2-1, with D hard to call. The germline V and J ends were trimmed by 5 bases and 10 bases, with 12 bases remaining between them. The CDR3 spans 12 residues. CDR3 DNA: TGTGCCAGCAGTCCTCGAGATCAAGAGCAGTTCTTC. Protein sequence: CASSPRDQEQFF.

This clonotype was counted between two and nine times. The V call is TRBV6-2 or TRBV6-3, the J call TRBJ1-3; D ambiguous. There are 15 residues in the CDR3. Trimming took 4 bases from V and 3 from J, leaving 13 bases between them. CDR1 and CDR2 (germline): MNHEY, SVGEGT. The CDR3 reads CASSSSDKLGNTIYF. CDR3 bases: TGTGCCAGCAGTTCATCAGATAAACTTGGAAACACCATATATTTT.

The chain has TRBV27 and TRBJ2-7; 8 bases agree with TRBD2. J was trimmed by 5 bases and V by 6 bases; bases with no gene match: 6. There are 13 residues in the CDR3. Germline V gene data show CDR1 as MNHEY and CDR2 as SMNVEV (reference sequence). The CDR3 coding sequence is TGTGCCAGCAGCACCGGACTAGCCAACGAGCAGTACTTC. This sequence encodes CASSTGLANEQYF.

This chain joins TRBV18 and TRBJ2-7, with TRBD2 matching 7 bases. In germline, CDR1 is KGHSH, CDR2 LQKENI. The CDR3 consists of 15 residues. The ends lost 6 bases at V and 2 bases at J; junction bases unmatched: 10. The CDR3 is CASSPGVLAAYEQYF. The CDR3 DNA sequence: TGTGCCAGCTCCCCTGGTGTCCTAGCGGCCTACGAGCAGTACTTC.